The 4 T cell receptor beta chains in this list originate from one sample, sequenced in a study of early T cells in non-severe SARS-CoV-2 infection. In TCRdb, the 5' RACE reads were re-called with MiXCR into one record per CDR3 protein. The data show about 64,000 distinct CDR3 sequences, approximately 9.2% seen once. This specimen was whole blood, taken at baseline. These receptors were obtained from an adult who was a healthcare worker with PCR-confirmed SARS-CoV-2 infection or an uninfected control (not recorded which).

J is TRBJ2-7 and V is TRBV15; the D is unclear. The germline V gene encodes CDR1 LNHNV and CDR2 YYDKDF (reference sequence). V lost 0 bases and J 0 bases, leaving 9 bases between the germline ends. The CDR3 runs 15 residues. Written as DNA, the CDR3 is TGTGCCACCAGCAGAGAGCGGTTAAGCTCCTACGAGCAGTACTTC. Translation gives CATSRERLSSYEQYF.

In its sample, this clonotype was seen many times. V usage is TRBV7-2 and J usage is TRBJ2-7; no clear D gene. The CDR3 sequence is 14 residues long. From germline, CDR1 is SGHTA and CDR2 FQGNSA. Trimming cost V 5 bases and J 4 bases, with 15 bases left between them. CDR3 residues: CASSPARSLYEQYF. For the CDR3, the DNA is TGTGCCAGCAGCCCCGCGAGGTCATTATACGAGCAGTACTTC.

This clonotype occurred many times. J is TRBJ2-7 and V is TRBV7-6; D is tentatively TRBD1 or TRBD2 (5 bases each). The V and J ends lost 4 bases and 5 bases respectively, with 9 bases between them. The CDR3 is 12 amino acids. Germline loops: CDR1 SGHVS, CDR2 FNYEAQ. For the CDR3, the DNA is TGTGCCAGCAGCTCCAGGGACGACGAGCAGTACTTC. Translation gives CASSSRDDEQYF.

CDR3 DNA: TGTGCCAGCAGTGAAGGGAAGGGGGCGGAAGAGACCCAGTACTTC. Its protein product is CASSEGKGAEETQYF. The chain carries TRBV2 and TRBJ2-5; 7 bases line up with TRBD1. The CDR3 is 15 residues long. Germline lookup yields CDR1 SNHLY and CDR2 FYNNEI. The trim removed 1 base at V and 3 bases at J, leaving 5 bases unmatched.